This T cell receptor beta chain came from a study of T cells in Graves' hyperthyroidism and ophthalmopathy. Notes on the study in general: A model of 13 V-J pairs discriminated ophthalmopathy from stable hyperthyroidism.

Only a few counts were recorded for this clonotype. What it recognizes is unknown. RNA transcripts gave rise to amplified TCR beta CDR3 regions. The TCR CDR3 first-round RT-PCR relied on the HTBI primer set. MiXCR, run by TCRdb on the multiplex PCR reads, gives a single entry per CDR3 protein. The data contain about 560,000 distinct CDR3 sequences, 15% to 20% of them singletons. CDR1 is DFQATT, CDR2 SNEGSKA, per germline (reference sequence). V lost 7 bases and J lost 2; bases outside the gene matches: 10. The CDR3 is 16 amino acids. For Graves' hyperthyroidism to be stable, ophthalmopathy could not progress within 18 months. A patient was excluded if there was uncontrolled infection, other autoimmune disease, pregnancy or lactation.

The material sequenced was blood. The clonotype comes from a woman between 18 and 29 years old with Graves' hyperthyroidism. V gene TRBV20-1 combines with J gene TRBJ2-2; 10 bases fit TRBD2. The CDR3 protein is CSVGSQRGGNTGELFF. DNA of the CDR3: TGCAGTGTGGGGAGCCAGCGGGGGGGTAACACCGGGGAGCTGTTTTTT.